This T cell receptor (beta chain) was obtained from a study of blood T cell repertoires in COVID-19. Here immunoSEQ multiplex PCR was the method, and the copy in TCRdb shows in-frame clones only, minus some. The sample includes roughly 28,000 clones, 82% of them seen just once. This clone occurred a few times. The V and J ends lost 4 bases and 5 bases respectively, with 12 bases between them. Germline V gene sequence: CDR1 LNHDA, CDR2 SQIVND (reference sequence). CDR3 length: 14 residues. Sequences were obtained from peripheral blood. This clonotype was sampled from a man of 80 years or more with active or convalescent COVID-19. The chain links TRBV19 to TRBJ1-5; tentatively, D is TRBD1 (5 bases). The chain's CDR3 is CASSTMGGDQPQHF. The CDR3 DNA reads as TGTGCCAGTAGTACAATGGGAGGGGATCAGCCCCAGCATTTT.